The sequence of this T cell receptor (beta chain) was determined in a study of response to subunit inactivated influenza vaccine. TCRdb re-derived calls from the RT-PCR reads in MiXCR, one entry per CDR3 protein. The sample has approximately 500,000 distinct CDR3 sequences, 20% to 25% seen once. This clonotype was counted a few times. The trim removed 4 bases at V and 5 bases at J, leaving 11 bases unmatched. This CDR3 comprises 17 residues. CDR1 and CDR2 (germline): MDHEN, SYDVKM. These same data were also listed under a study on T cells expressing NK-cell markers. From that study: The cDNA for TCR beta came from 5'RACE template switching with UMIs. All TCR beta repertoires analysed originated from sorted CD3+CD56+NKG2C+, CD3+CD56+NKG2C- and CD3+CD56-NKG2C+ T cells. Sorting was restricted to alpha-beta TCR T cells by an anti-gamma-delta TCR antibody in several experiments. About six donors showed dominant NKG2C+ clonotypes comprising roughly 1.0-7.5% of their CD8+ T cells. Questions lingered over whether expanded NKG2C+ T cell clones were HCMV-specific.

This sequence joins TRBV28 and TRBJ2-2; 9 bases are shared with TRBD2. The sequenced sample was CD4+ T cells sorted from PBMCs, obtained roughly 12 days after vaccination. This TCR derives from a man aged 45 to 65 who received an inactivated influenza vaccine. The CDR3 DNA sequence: TGTGCCAGCAGTTGGGTAGCGGGGGCGCCGTATACCGGGGAGCTGTTTTTT. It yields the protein CASSWVAGAPYTGELFF.